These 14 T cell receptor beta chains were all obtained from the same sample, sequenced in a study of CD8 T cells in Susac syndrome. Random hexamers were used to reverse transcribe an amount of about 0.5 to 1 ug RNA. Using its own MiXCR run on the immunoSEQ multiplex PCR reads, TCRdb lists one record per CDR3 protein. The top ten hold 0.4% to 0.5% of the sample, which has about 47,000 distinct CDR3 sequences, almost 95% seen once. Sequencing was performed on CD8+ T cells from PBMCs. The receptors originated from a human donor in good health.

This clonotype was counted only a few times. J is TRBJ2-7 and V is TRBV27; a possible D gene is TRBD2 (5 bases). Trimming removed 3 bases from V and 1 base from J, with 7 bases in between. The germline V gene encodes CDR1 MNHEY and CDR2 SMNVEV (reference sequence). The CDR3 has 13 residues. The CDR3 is CASSFGGSYEQYF. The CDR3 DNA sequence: TGTGCCAGCAGTTTTGGAGGTTCCTACGAGCAGTACTTC.

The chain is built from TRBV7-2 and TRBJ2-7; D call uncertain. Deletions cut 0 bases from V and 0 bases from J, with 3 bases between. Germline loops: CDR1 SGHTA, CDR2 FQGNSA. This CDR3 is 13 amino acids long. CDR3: CASSLASSYEQYF. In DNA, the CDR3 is TGTGCCAGCAGCTTAGCATCCTCCTACGAGCAGTACTTC.

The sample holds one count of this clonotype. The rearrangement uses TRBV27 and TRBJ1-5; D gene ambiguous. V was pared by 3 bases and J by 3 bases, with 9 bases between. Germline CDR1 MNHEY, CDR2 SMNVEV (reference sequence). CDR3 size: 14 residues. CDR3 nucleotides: TGTGCCAGCAGTTTTTCAGGATCCAATCAGCCCCAGCATTTT. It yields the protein CASSFSGSNQPQHF.

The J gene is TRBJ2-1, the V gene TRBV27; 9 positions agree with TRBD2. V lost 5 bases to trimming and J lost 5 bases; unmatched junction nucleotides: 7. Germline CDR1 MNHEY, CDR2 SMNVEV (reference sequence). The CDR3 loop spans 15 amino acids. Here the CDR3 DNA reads TGTGCCAGCAGTCCCCGACTAGCGGAGGACAATGAGCAGTTCTTC. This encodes CASSPRLAEDNEQFF.

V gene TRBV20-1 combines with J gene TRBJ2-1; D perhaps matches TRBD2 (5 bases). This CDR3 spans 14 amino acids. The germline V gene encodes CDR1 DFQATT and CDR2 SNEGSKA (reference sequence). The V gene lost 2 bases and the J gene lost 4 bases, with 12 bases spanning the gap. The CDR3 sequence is CSARPAALYNEQFF. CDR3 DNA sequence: TGCAGTGCTAGACCAGCGGCTCTATACAATGAGCAGTTCTTC.

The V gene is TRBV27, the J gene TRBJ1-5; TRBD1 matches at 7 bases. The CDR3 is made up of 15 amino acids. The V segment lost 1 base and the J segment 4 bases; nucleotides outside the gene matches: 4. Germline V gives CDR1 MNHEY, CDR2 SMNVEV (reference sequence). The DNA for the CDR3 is TGTGCCAGCAGTTTATTCAGGGGGTATAATCAGCCCCAGCATTTT. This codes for CASSLFRGYNQPQHF.

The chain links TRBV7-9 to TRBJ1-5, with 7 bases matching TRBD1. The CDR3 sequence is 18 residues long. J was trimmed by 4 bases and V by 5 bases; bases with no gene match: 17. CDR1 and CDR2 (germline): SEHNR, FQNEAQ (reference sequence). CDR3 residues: CASSTKKTEGQLNQPQHF. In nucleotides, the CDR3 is TGTGCCAGCAGCACAAAAAAAACCGAGGGACAGTTGAATCAGCCCCAGCATTTT.

The CDR3 coding sequence is TGTGCCTGGAGTGCAGGGGGCGAGCAGTACTTC. It translates to CAWSAGGEQYF. The genes are TRBV30 and TRBJ2-7; 7 bases are a match to TRBD1. The germline V gene has CDR1 GTSNPN and CDR2 SVGIG (reference sequence). The CDR3 consists of 11 residues. J was trimmed by 6 bases and V by 1 base; bases with no gene match: 0.

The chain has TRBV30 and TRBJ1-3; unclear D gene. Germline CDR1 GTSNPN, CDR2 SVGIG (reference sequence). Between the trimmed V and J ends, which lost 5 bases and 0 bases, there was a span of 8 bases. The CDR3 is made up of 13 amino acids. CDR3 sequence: CAWEADSGNTIYF. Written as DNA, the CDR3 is TGTGCCTGGGAGGCGGACTCTGGAAACACCATATATTTT.

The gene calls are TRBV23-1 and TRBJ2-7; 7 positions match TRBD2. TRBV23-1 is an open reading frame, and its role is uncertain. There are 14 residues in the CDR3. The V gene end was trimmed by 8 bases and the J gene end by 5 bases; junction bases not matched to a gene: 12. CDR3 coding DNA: TGCGCCAGCCTGCCCCGGGGGGATTCCCACGAGCAGTACTTC. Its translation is CASLPRGDSHEQYF.

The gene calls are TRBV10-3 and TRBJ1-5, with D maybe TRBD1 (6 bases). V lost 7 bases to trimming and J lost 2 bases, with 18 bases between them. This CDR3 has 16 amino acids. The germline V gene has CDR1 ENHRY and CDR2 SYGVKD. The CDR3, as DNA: TGTGCCATCATGGATCCTAGAAAGGGGGGCAATCAGCCCCAGCATTTT. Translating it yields CAIMDPRKGGNQPQHF.

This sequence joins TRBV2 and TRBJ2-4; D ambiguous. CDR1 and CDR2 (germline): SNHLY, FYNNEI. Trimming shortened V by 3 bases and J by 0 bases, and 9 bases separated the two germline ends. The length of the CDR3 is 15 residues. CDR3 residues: CASSDDPPAKNIQYF. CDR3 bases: TGTGCCAGCAGTGATGACCCCCCAGCCAAAAACATTCAGTACTTC.

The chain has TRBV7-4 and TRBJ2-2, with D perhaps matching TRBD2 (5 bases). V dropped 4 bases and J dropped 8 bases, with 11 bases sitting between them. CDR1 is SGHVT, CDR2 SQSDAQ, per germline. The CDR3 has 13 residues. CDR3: CASSWGVPGELFF. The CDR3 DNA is TGTGCCAGCAGCTGGGGAGTTCCGGGGGAGCTGTTTTTT.

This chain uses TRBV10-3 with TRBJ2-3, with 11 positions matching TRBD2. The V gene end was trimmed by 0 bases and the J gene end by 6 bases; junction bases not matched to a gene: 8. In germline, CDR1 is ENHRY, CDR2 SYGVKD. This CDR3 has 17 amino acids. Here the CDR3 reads CAISESTSGDAGDTQYF. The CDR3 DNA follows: TGTGCCATCAGTGAGTCGACTAGCGGGGATGCGGGGGATACGCAGTATTTT.